Listed below are T cell receptor beta chains from one sample, sequenced in a study of beta chain features in type 1 diabetes. Method: immunoSEQ multiplex PCR; TCRdb's copy keeps in-frame clones and lacks some. This sample has almost 350,000 clones, with around 9.7% found just once. The sequenced material came from central memory CD4+ T cells from blood. The receptors derive from a man aged 25-40 years with type 1 diabetes. The CDR3 runs from the conserved cysteine through the conserved F or W. The D gene is left open where the match is weak. Size is omitted from some rows. Given values are once, few, many or a class for expanded clones.

TGTGCCAGCAGCGGCGCCGAGGAGACCCAGTACTTC | CASSGAEETQYF | TRBJ2-5 | TRBV7-2 | - | few
TGTGCCAGCAGCTTGAGAAGGACAGGGGCTATGGGAACTGAAGCTTTCTTT | CASSLRRTGAMGTEAFF | TRBJ1-1 | TRBV5-6 | TRBD1 | -
TGTGCCTGGAGTGTACTAAGAGAAAAACTGTTTTTT | CAWSVLREKLFF | TRBJ1-4 | TRBV30 | - | -
TGTGCCAGCAGCGTCCACAGGGAGGGGAGTGAAAAACTGTTTTTT | CASSVHREGSEKLFF | TRBJ1-4 | TRBV7-9 | - | -
TGTGCCAGCAGCTCCCAGGGAGGGACAAGCTCCTACGAGCAGTACTTC | CASSSQGGTSSYEQYF | TRBJ2-7 | TRBV7-9 | - | -
TGTGCCAGCAGCCCCAAATACGAGCAGTACTTC | CASSPKYEQYF | TRBJ2-7 | TRBV7-2 | - | -
TGTGCCAGCAGCTTATGGGACGGAGGAGATACGCAGTATTTT | CASSLWDGGDTQYF | TRBJ2-3 | TRBV7-2 | - | -
TGTGCCAGCAGCCAAAGAGGGGACGGGGGTTTCAAGCAGTACTTC | CASSQRGDGGFKQYF | TRBJ2-7 | TRBV14 | - | few
TGCGCCAGCAGCTTGGCCGACAGCTGGGCTAATGAGCAGTTCTTC | CASSLADSWANEQFF | TRBJ2-1 | TRBV5-1 | - | few
TGTGCCAGCAGCATCCAGATGGGGGGCGTCACTGAAGCTTTCTTT | CASSIQMGGVTEAFF | TRBJ1-1 | TRBV5-4 | - | -
TGTGCCAGCAGAGCACGCGGTGGCACAGATACGCAGTATTTT | CASRARGGTDTQYF | TRBJ2-3 | TRBV28 | - | -